In its sample, the clone carrying this T cell receptor (beta chain) was seen many times. This sample stems from a study of Graves' ophthalmopathy and Graves' hyperthyroidism. Transcripts of RNA were the source for amplifying TCR beta CDR3 regions. Amplification began with first-round RT-PCR using HTBI primers, then second-round multiplex PCR was performed. TCRdb analysed the multiplex PCR reads with MiXCR anew, one entry per CDR3 protein. This sample has about 480,000 distinct CDR3 sequences, with around 14% found just once. The CDR3 loop spans 15 amino acids. V lost 11 bases, J lost 4 bases, and 21 bases lay in between. CDR1 is MNHEY, CDR2 SVGAGI, per germline. Among the exclusions were patients with other autoimmune diseases, uncontrolled infections, pregnancy or lactation.

This TCR was sampled from a woman under 40 with Graves' ophthalmopathy. Sequencing input: blood. The V and J genes are TRBV6-5 and TRBJ1-5; weak D call: TRBD1 (5 bases). CDR3 residues: CAALLSPWGNQPQHF. The CDR3 bases are TGTGCCGCCCTCCTTAGTCCCTGGGGGAATCAGCCCCAGCATTTT.